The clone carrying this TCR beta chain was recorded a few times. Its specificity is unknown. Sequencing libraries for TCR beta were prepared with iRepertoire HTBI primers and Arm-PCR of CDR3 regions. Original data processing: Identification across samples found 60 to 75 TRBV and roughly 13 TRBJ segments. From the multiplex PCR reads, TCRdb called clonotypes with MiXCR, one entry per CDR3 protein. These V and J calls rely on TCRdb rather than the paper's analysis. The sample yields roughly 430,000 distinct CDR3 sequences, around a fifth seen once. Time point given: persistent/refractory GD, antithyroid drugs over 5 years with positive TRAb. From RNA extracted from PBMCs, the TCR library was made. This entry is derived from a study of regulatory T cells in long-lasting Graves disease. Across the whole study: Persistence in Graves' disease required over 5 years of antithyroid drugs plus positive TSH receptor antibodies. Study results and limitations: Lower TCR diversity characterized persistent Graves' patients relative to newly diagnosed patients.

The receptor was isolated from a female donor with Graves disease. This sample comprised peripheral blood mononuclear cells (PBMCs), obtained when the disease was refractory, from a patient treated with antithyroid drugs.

The CDR3 spells CSARDRSGTGNNYGYTF. DNA for the CDR3: TGCAGTGCTAGAGATCGGAGTGGGACAGGGAATAACTATGGCTACACCTTC. The J gene is TRBJ1-2, the V gene TRBV20-1, with 9 bases identical to TRBD1. CDR1 is DFQATT and CDR2 is SNEGSKA in the germline V gene (reference sequence). The CDR3 contains 17 residues. V shed 0 bases and J 1 base; nucleotides not matched to a gene: 9.